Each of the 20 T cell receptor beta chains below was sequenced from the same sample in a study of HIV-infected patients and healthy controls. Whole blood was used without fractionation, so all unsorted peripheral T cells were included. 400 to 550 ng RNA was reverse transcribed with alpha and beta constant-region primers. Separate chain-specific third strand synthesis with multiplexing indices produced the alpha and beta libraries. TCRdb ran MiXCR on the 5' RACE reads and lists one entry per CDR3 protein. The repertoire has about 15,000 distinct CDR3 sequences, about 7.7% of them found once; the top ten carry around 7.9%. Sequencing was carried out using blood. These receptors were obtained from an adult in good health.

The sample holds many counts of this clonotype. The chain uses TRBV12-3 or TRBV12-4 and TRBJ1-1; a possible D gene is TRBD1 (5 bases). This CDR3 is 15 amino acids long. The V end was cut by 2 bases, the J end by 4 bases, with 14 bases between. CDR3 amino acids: CASSLLAGIGTEAFF. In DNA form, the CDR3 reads TGTGCCAGCAGTTTACTAGCAGGGATCGGCACTGAAGCTTTCTTT.

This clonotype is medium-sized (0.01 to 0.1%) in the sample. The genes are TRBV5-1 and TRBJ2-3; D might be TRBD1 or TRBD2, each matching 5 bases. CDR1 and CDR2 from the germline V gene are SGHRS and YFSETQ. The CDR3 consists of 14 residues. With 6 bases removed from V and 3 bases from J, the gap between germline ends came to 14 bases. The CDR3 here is CASTQGPTTDTQYF. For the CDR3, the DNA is TGCGCCAGCACTCAGGGACCGACGACAGATACGCAGTATTTT.

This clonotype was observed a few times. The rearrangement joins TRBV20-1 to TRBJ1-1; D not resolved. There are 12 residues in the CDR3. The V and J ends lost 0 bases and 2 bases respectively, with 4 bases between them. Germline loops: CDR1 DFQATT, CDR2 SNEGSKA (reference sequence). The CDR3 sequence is CSARDRNTEAFF. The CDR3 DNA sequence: TGCAGTGCTAGAGATCGTAACACTGAAGCTTTCTTT.

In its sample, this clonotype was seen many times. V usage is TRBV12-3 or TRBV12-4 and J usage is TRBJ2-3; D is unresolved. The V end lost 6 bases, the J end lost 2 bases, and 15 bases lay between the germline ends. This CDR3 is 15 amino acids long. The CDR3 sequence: CASSNKSPHTDTQYF. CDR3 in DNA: TGTGCCAGCAGCAATAAGTCTCCACACACAGATACGCAGTATTTT.

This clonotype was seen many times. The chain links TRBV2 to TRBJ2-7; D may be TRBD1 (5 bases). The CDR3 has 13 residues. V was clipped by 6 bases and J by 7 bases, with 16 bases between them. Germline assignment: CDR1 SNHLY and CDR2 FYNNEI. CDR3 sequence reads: CASRAQLQGEQYF. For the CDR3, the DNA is TGTGCCAGCAGGGCTCAGCTTCAGGGTGAGCAGTACTTC. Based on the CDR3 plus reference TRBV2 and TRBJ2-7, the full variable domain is EPEVTQTPSHQVTQMGQEVILRCVPISNHLYFYWYRQILGQKVEFLVSFYNNEISEKSEIFDDQFSVERPDGSNFTLKIRSTKLEDSAMYFCASRAQLQGEQYFGPGTRLTVT.

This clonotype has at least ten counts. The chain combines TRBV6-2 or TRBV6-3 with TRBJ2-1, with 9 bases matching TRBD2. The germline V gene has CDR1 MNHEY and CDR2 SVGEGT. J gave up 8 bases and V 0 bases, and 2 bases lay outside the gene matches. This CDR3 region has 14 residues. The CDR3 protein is CASSYSSGSDEQFF. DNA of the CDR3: TGTGCCAGCAGTTACTCTAGCGGGAGTGATGAGCAGTTCTTC.

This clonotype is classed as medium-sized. CDR3: CSAREGGVEADTQYF. The CDR3 region has the DNA TGCAGTGCTAGAGAGGGCGGGGTGGAGGCAGATACGCAGTATTTT. The J gene is TRBJ2-3, the V gene TRBV20-1; TRBD2 is a possible D gene (6 bases). Germline assignment: CDR1 DFQATT and CDR2 SNEGSKA (reference sequence). With 0 bases removed from V and 4 bases from J, the gap between germline ends came to 14 bases. The CDR3 is made up of 15 amino acids.

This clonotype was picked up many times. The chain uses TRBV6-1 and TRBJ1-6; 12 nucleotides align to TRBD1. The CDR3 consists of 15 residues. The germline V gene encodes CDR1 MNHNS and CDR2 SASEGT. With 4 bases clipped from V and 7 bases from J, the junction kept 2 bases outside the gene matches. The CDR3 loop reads CASSGDRGRNSPLHF. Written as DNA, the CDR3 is TGTGCCAGCAGTGGGGACAGGGGGCGGAATTCACCCCTCCACTTT.

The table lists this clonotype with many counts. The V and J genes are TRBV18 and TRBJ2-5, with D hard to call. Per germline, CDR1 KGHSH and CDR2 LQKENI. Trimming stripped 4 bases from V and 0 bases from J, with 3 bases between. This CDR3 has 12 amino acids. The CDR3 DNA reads TGTGCCAGCTCACAAAACCAAGAGACCCAGTACTTC. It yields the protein CASSQNQETQYF.

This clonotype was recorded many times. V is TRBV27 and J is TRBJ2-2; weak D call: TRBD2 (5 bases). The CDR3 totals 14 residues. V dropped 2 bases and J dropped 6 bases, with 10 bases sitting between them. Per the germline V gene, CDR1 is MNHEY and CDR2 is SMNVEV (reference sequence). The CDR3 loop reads CASSLMGAAGELFF. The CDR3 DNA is TGTGCCAGCAGTTTAATGGGAGCGGCCGGGGAGCTGTTTTTT.

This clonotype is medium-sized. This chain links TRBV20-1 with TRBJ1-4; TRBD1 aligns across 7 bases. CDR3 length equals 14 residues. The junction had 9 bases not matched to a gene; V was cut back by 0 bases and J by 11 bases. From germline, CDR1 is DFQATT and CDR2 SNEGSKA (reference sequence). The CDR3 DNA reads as TGCAGTGCTAGAGATCGGGCACAGGGGAGTAAACTGTTTTTT. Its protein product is CSARDRAQGSKLFF.

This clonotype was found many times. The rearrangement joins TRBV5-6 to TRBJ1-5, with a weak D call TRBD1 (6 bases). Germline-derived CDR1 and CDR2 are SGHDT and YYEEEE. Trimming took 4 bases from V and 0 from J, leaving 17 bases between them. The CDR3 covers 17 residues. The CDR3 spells CASSTEGGGDSNQPQHF. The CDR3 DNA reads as TGTGCCAGCAGCACGGAAGGGGGGGGCGATAGCAATCAGCCCCAGCATTTT.

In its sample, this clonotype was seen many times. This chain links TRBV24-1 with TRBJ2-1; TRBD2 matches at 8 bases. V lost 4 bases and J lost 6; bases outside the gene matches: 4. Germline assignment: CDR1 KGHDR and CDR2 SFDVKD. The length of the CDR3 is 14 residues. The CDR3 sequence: CATSDGGAPNEQFF. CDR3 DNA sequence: TGTGCCACCAGTGACGGGGGGGCCCCCAATGAGCAGTTCTTC.

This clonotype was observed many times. The CDR3 sequence: CASSTSAGSVVTYNEQFF. The DNA of the CDR3 is TGTGCCAGCAGCACCAGCGCCGGATCGGTCGTTACCTACAATGAGCAGTTCTTC. The rearrangement uses TRBV11-2 and TRBJ2-1, with D hard to call. Germline V gene data show CDR1 as SGHAT and CDR2 as FQNNGV. The CDR3 spans 18 residues. Deletions cut 5 bases from V and 2 bases from J, with 22 bases between.

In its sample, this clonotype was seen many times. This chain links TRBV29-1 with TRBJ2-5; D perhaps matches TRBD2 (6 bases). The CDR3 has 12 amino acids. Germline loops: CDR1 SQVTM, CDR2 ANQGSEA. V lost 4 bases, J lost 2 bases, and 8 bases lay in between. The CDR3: CSVGGLQETQYF. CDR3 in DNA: TGCAGCGTTGGGGGACTGCAAGAGACCCAGTACTTC.

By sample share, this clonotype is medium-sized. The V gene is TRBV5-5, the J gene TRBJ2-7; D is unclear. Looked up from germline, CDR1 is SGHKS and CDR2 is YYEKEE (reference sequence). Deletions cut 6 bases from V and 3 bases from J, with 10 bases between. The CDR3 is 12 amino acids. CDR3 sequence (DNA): TGTGCCAGCAACCAACTTCTCTACGAGCAGTACTTC. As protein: CASNQLLYEQYF.

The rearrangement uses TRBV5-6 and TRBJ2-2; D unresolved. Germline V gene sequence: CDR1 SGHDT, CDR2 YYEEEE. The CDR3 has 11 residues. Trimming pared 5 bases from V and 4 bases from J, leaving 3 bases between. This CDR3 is CASSTTGELFF. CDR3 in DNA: TGTGCCAGCAGTACCACCGGGGAGCTGTTTTTT.

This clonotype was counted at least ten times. The CDR3: CASSLAGTGSPEAFF. The CDR3 nucleotides are TGTGCCAGCAGCTTGGCTGGGACAGGGAGTCCTGAAGCTTTCTTT. The J gene is TRBJ1-1, the V gene TRBV5-5; 9 bases line up with TRBD1. V lost 0 bases and J lost 6; bases outside the gene matches: 6. CDR1 and CDR2 from the germline V gene are SGHKS and YYEKEE (reference sequence). The CDR3 has 15 amino acids.

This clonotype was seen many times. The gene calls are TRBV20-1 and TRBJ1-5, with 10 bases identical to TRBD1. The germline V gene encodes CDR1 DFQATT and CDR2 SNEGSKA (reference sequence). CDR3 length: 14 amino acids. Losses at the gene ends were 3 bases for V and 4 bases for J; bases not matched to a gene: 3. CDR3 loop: CSARGQGPNQPQHF. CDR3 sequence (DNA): TGCAGTGCTAGGGGACAGGGGCCTAATCAGCCCCAGCATTTT.

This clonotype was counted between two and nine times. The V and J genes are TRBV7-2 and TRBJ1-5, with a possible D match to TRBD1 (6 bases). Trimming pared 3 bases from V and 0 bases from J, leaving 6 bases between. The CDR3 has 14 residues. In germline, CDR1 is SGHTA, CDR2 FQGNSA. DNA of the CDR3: TGTGCCAGCAGCTTGGACAGTAGCAATCAGCCCCAGCATTTT. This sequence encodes CASSLDSSNQPQHF.